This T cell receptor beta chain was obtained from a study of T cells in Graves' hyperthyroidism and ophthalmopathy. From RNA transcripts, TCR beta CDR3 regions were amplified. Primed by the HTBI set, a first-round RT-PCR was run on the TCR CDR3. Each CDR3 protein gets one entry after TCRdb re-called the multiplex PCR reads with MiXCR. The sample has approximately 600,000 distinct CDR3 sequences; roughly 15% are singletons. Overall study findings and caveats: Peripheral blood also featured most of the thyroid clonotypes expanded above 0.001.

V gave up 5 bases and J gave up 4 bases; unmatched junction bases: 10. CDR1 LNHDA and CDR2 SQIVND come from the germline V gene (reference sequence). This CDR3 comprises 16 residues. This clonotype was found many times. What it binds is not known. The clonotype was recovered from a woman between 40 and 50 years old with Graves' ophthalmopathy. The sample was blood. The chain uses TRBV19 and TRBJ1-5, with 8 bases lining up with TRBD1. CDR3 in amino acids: CASSAKRQGANQPQHF. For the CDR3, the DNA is TGTGCCAGTAGTGCCAAGAGGCAGGGGGCGAATCAGCCCCAGCATTTT.